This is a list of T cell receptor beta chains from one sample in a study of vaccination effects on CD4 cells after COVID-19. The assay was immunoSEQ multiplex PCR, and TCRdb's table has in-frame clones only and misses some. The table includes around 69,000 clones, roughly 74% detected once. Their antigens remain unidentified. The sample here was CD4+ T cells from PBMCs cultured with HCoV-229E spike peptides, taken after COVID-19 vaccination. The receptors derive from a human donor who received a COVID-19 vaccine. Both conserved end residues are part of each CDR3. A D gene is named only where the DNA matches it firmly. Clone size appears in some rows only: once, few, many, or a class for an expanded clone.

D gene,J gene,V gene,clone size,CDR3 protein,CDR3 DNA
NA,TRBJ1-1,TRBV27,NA,CASSSPSEWKGNTEAFF,TGTGCCAGCAGTTCCCCCTCGGAGTGGAAGGGGAACACTGAAGCTTTCTTT
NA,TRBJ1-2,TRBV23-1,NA,CASSTKRRWGYWLHLNTF,TGCGCCAGCAGTACAAAGCGGCGATGGGGATACTGGCTACACCTGAACACCTTC
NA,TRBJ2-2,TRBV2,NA,CASRSLAPGELFF,TGTGCCAGCAGATCTCTAGCTCCCGGGGAGCTGTTTTTT
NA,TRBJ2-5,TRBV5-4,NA,CASSSPSETQYF,TGTGCCAGCAGCTCACCCTCAGAGACCCAGTACTTC
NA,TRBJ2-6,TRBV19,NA,CASSQDGYSSGANVLTF,TGTGCCAGTAGTCAAGACGGATATTCCTCTGGGGCCAACGTCCTGACTTTC
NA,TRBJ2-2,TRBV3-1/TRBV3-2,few,CASSQMTQNTGELFF,TGTGCCAGCAGCCAAATGACTCAGAACACCGGGGAGCTGTTTTTT
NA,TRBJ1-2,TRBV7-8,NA,CASSSWTEDYGYTF,TGTGCCAGCAGCTCCTGGACAGAAGACTATGGCTACACCTTC
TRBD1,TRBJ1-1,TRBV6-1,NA,CASSVRRQGAQMNTEAFF,TGTGCCAGCAGTGTCAGGAGGCAGGGGGCGCAAATGAACACTGAAGCTTTCTTT
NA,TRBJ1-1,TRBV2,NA,CASGERIMNTEAFF,TGTGCCAGCGGCGAACGAATAATGAACACTGAAGCTTTCTTT
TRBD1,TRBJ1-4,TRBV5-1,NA,CASSEFTGEDEKLFF,TGCGCCAGCAGCGAATTCACAGGGGAGGATGAAAAACTGTTTTTT
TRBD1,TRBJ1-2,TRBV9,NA,CASSVLGTGDHTF,TGTGCCAGCAGCGTCTTAGGGACAGGGGATCACACCTTC
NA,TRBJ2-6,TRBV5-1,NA,CASSLGGLGANVLTF,TGCGCCAGCAGCTTGGGGGGATTAGGGGCCAACGTCCTGACTTTC
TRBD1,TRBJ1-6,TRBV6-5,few,CASSSNRGGNSPLHF,TGTGCCAGCAGTTCAAACAGGGGAGGCAATTCACCCCTCCACTTT
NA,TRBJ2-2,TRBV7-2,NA,CASSLGAGAGTGELFF,TGTGCCAGCAGCTTGGGGGCGGGGGCGGGCACCGGGGAGCTGTTTTTT
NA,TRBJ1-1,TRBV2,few,CASSGVRFTEAFF,TGTGCCAGCAGTGGCGTAAGATTCACTGAAGCTTTCTTT
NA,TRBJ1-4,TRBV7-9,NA,CASSLLQGINEKLFF,TGTGCCAGCAGCCTCCTACAGGGAATTAATGAAAAACTGTTTTTT
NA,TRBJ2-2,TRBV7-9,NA,CASSFPGTRNTGELFF,TGTGCCAGCAGCTTCCCCGGGACACGGAACACCGGGGAGCTGTTTTTT
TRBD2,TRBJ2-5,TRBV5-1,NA,CASSLTSGGQETQYF,TGCGCCAGCAGCTTGACTAGCGGGGGGCAAGAGACCCAGTACTTC
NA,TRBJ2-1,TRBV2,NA,CASSERGVLEQFF,TGTGCCAGCAGTGAGAGGGGGGTTCTTGAGCAGTTCTTC
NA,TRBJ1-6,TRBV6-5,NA,CASSPVQGAPLHF,TGTGCCAGCAGTCCCGTTCAAGGGGCACCCCTCCACTTT
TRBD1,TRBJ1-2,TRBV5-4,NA,CASSLKGTASGYTF,TGTGCCAGCAGCTTGAAAGGGACAGCTAGTGGCTACACCTTC
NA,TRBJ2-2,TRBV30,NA,CAWNQLGLRRGELFF,TGTGCCTGGAATCAATTGGGCCTTCGGAGGGGGGAGCTGTTTTTT
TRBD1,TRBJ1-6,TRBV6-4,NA,CASSDRQGGNSPLHF,TGTGCCAGCAGTGACAGACAGGGGGGGAATTCACCCCTCCACTTT
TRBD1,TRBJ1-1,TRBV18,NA,CASSPGTGNTEAFF,TGTGCCAGCTCACCCGGGACAGGGAACACTGAAGCTTTCTTT
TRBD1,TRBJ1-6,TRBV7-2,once,CASRRTGVTYNSPLHF,TGTGCCAGCAGGCGGACAGGGGTGACCTATAATTCACCCCTCCACTTT
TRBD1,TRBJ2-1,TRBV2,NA,CASSALGQGYHEQFF,TGTGCCAGCAGTGCTCTTGGACAGGGGTATCATGAGCAGTTCTTC
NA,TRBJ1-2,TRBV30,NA,CAWSVWAYGYTF,TGTGCCTGGAGTGTATGGGCCTATGGCTACACCTTC
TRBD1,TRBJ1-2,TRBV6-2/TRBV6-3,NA,CASSRTGNYGYTF,TGTGCCAGCAGTCGGACAGGGAACTATGGCTACACCTTC
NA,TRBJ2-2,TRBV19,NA,CASRKTDYTGELFF,TGTGCCAGTAGAAAGACAGACTACACCGGGGAGCTGTTTTTT
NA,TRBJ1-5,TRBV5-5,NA,CASSGDTIRGQPQHF,TGTGCCAGCAGCGGGGACACGATCCGGGGGCAGCCCCAGCATTTT
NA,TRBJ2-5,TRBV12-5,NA,CASGRPETQYF,TGTGCTAGTGGCCGCCCGGAGACCCAGTACTTC
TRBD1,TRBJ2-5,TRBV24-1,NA,CATRGTGREETQYF,TGTGCCACCCGGGGGACAGGGCGTGAGGAGACCCAGTACTTC
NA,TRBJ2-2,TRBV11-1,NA,CASSSTGPSGGELFF,TGTGCCAGCAGCTCAACAGGGCCCTCAGGGGGGGAGCTGTTTTTT
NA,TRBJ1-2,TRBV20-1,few,CSAPGAYGYTF,TGCAGTGCCCCAGGGGCCTATGGCTACACCTTC
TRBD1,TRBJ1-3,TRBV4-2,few,CASSRETGFSGNTIYF,TGTGCCAGCAGCCGAGAGACAGGGTTCTCTGGAAACACCATATATTTT
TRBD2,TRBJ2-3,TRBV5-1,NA,CASREGGSADTQYF,TGCGCCAGCAGAGAGGGAGGGTCCGCAGATACGCAGTATTTT
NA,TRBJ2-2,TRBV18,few,CASSPPWGDTNTGELFF,TGTGCCAGCTCACCGCCTTGGGGCGACACGAACACCGGGGAGCTGTTTTTT
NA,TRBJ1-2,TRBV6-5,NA,CASSSLGTDYGYTF,TGTGCCAGCAGCTCACTAGGGACTGACTATGGCTACACCTTC
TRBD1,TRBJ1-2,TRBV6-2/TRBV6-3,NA,CASSNPGQGPGYTF,TGTGCCAGCAGTAATCCGGGACAGGGTCCTGGCTACACCTTC
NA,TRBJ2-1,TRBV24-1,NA,CATSDSEPSYNEQFF,TGTGCCACCAGTGATTCCGAACCCTCCTACAATGAGCAGTTCTTC
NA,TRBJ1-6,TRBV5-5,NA,CASSLALQGRVSPLHF,TGTGCCAGCAGCTTGGCACTACAGGGTAGGGTTTCACCCCTCCACTTT
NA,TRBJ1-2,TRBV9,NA,CASGAGYTF,TGCGCTTCCGGTGCTGGCTACACCTTC
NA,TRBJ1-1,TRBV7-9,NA,CASSFRTLNTEAFF,TGTGCCAGCAGCTTCCGGACCCTGAACACTGAAGCTTTCTTT
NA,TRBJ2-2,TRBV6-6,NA,CASSRRGAPINANTGELFF,TGTGCCAGCAGTCGGAGGGGGGCCCCCATCAACGCGAACACCGGGGAGCTGTTTTTT
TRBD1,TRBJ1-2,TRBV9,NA,CASSISRDREAYGYTF,TGTGCCAGCAGCATTAGCCGGGACAGGGAGGCCTATGGCTACACCTTC
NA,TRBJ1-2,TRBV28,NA,CASSLLSRLPFVGGTF,TGTGCCAGCAGTTTATTGAGTCGCCTACCATTCGTGGGTGGCACCTTC
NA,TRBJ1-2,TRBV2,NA,CASSTVGYGYTF,TGTGCCAGTTCGACAGTCGGCTATGGCTACACCTTC
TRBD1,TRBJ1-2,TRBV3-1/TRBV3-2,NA,CASSQDWEGAGGYTF,TGTGCCAGCAGCCAAGATTGGGAGGGGGCGGGTGGCTACACCTTC
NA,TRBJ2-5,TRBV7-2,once,CASRGSGLETQYF,TGTGCCAGCCGGGGTAGTGGTCTCGAGACCCAGTACTTC
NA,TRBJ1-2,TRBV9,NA,CASSAQGGYTF,TGTGCCAGCAGCGCACAGGGTGGCTACACCTTC
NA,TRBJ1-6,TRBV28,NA,CASSTPDIGDSPLHF,TGTGCCAGCAGTACCCCCGATATAGGGGATTCACCCCTCCACTTT
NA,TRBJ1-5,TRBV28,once,CASSEGQTNQPQHF,TGTGCCAGCAGTGAAGGACAGACTAATCAGCCCCAGCATTTT
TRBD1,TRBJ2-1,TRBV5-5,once,CASSPQTGGSYNEQFF,TGTGCCAGCAGCCCCCAGACAGGGGGCTCCTACAATGAGCAGTTCTTC
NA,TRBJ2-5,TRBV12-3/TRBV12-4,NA,CASSLVETQYF,TGTGCCAGCAGTTTAGTAGAGACCCAGTACTTC
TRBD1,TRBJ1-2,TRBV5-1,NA,CASSPGQGGYGYTF,TGCGCCAGCAGCCCTGGACAGGGGGGATATGGCTACACCTTC
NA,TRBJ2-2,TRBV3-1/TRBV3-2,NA,CASSRIGRTGELFF,TGTGCCAGCAGCCGCATAGGACGCACCGGGGAGCTGTTTTTT
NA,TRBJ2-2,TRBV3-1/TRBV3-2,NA,CASSQVEAPNTGELFF,TGTGCCAGCAGCCAAGTGGAGGCCCCGAACACCGGGGAGCTGTTTTTT
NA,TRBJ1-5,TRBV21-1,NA,CASSTRGLGQPQHF,TGTGCCAGCAGCACGAGGGGGCTCGGTCAGCCCCAGCATTTT
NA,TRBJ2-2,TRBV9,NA,CASSVHPSSTGELFF,TGTGCCAGCAGCGTCCACCCCTCCTCAACCGGGGAGCTGTTTTTT